This paragraph reports one T cell receptor (beta chain). Its antigen is currently unknown. This entry comes from a study of long-term antiretroviral therapy in people with HIV. General study results and limits: Clonal populations expanded prior to ART predominated within the repertoire at all time points. Following ART, diversity rose but still fell short of transplant donor controls.

The United States was where all participants with HIV were treated. Until DNA extraction, the samples held between roughly 0.9-10 million cryopreserved PBMC. They ran version v3.0 of the immunoSEQ assay at survey level. Sequencing was performed with immunoSEQ multiplex PCR; in TCRdb, only in-frame clones are kept and a portion is missing. This sample yields under 45,000 clones, of which roughly 80% are seen a single time; roughly 6.3% belongs to the top ten. The sample was unsorted PBMCs, taken 1 year after starting antiretroviral therapy. The receptor's source is a man aged 18-30 years with HIV.

CDR3 protein: CASSPRRQELLRELFF. The DNA for the CDR3 is TGCGCCAGCAGCCCCAGGAGGCAGGAACTGCTCCGGGAGCTGTTTTTT. The rearrangement uses TRBV5-1 and TRBJ2-2; TRBD2 is a possible D gene (5 bases). The V end was cut by 4 bases, the J end by 9 bases, with 22 bases between. The germline V gene encodes CDR1 SGHRS and CDR2 YFSETQ. The CDR3 covers 16 residues.